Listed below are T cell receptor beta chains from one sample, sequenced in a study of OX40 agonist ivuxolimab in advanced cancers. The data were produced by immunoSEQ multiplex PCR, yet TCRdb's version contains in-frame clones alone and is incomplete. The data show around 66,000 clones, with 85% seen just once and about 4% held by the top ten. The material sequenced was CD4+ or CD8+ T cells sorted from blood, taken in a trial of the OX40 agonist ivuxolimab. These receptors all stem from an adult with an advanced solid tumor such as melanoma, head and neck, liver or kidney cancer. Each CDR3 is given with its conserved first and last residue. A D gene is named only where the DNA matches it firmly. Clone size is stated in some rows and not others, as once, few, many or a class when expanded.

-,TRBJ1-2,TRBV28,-,CASKQRQYGYTF,TGTGCCAGCAAACAGCGGCAATATGGCTACACCTTC
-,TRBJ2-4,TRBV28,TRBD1,CASNRGKGIQYF,TGTGCCAGCAACAGGGGGAAGGGCATTCAGTACTTC
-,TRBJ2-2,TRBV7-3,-,CASSGGGVKPGELFF,TGTGCCAGCAGCGGAGGCGGGGTAAAGCCCGGGGAGCTGTTTTTT
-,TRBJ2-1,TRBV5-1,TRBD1,CASRGTGSYNEQFF,TGCGCCAGCAGGGGGACAGGGTCCTACAATGAGCAGTTCTTC
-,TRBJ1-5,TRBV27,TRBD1,CASSPGQGNNQPQHF,TGTGCCAGCAGTCCCGGACAGGGGAACAATCAGCCCCAGCATTTT
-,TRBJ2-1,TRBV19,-,CASSNQYNEQFF,TGTGCCAGTAGTAATCAGTACAATGAGCAGTTCTTC
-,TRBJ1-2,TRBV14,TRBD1,CASSATGVLPGYTF,TGTGCCAGCAGCGCAACAGGGGTCCTCCCTGGCTACACCTTC
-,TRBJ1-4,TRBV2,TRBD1,CASSPDRGKDEKLFF,TGTGCCAGCAGCCCTGACAGGGGGAAAGATGAAAAACTGTTTTTT
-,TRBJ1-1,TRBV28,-,CASSAVERAFF,TGTGCCAGCAGTGCCGTGGAGCGGGCATTCTTT
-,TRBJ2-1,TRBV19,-,CASSIQLRPWSVPNNEQFF,TGTGCCAGTAGTATTCAACTCCGTCCTTGGAGCGTCCCGAACAATGAGCAGTTCTTC
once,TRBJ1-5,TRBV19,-,CASNTYTGLQPQHF,TGTGCCAGTAACACTTACACCGGTCTTCAGCCCCAGCATTTT
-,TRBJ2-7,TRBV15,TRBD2,CATSRGGSPAGEQYF,TGTGCCACCAGCAGGGGGGGGTCCCCAGCGGGTGAGCAGTACTTC
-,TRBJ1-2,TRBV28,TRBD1,CASRSDTGGLNYGYTF,TGTGCCAGCAGATCCGATACAGGGGGCCTAAACTATGGCTACACCTTC
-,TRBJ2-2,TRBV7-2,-,CASSLQANTGELFF,TGTGCCAGCTCCCTTCAGGCGAACACCGGGGAGCTGTTTTTT
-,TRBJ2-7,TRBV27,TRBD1,CASSFVDRAYEQYF,TGTGCCAGCAGTTTCGTAGACAGGGCCTACGAGCAGTACTTC
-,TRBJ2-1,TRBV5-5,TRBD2,CASSLRLAGGFYNEQFF,TGTGCCAGCAGCTTGAGGCTAGCGGGAGGTTTTTACAATGAGCAGTTCTTC
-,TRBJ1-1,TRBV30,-,CAWSQLTANTEAFF,TGTGCCTGGAGTCAGCTGACAGCGAACACTGAAGCTTTCTTT
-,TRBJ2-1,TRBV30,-,CAWSRGVLNEQFF,TGTGCCTGGAGTAGAGGGGTCCTCAATGAGCAGTTCTTC
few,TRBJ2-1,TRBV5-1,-,CASSTNSGSYNEQFF,TGCGCCAGCAGCACCAACTCAGGCTCCTACAATGAGCAGTTCTTC
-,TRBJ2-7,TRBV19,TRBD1,CATSGTGYYEQYF,TGTGCCACCTCGGGGACAGGTTACTACGAGCAGTACTTC
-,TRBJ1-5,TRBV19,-,CASSMTGINQPQHF,TGTGCCAGTAGTATGACAGGAATCAATCAGCCCCAGCATTTT
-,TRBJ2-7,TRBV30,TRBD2,CAWSPRDSGGREQYF,TGTGCCTGGAGTCCGCGAGATAGCGGGGGGAGGGAGCAGTACTTC
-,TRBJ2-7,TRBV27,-,CASSLYPPYEQYF,TGTGCCAGCAGTTTATATCCCCCCTACGAGCAGTACTTC
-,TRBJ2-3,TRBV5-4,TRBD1,CASSFPGTADTQYF,TGTGCCAGCAGCTTTCCCGGGACAGCAGATACGCAGTATTTT
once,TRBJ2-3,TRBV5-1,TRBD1,CASSRDRARPSDTQYF,TGCGCCAGCAGCAGGGACAGGGCAAGACCTTCAGATACGCAGTATTTT
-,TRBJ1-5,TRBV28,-,CASGNRVLRQPQHF,TGTGCCAGCGGAAACAGGGTTCTCCGTCAGCCCCAGCATTTT
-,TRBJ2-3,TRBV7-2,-,CASSLLDTQYF,TGTGCCAGCAGCTTATTGGATACGCAGTATTTT
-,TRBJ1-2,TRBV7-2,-,CASSLAYRDGYTF,TGTGCCAGCAGCTTAGCGTACAGGGATGGCTACACCTTC